These 10 T cell receptor beta chains originate from one sample sequenced in a study of blood T cell repertoires in COVID-19. The data were produced by immunoSEQ multiplex PCR, yet TCRdb's version contains in-frame clones alone and is incomplete. The sample holds some 71,000 clones, under 85% seen once. The sample was peripheral blood. Receptors originate from a man in his fifties with COVID-19, enrolled during active disease.

The rearrangement joins TRBV3-1 (or the pseudogene TRBV3-2) to TRBJ1-1, with D unresolved. The CDR3 has 13 amino acids. CDR1 is LGHDT and CDR2 is YNNKEL in the germline V gene (reference sequence). Trimming left V 5 bases short and J 6 bases short, with 13 bases between. The CDR3 DNA reads as TGTGCCAGCAGCGACGGGAAGCTGGCTGAAGCTTTCTTT. This codes for CASSDGKLAEAFF.

V gene TRBV27 combines with J gene TRBJ1-1, with a weak D call TRBD1 (5 bases). Germline V CDR1 and CDR2: MNHEY, SMNVEV (reference sequence). Trimming cost V 7 bases and J 0 bases, with 12 bases left between them. The CDR3 loop spans 14 amino acids. CDR3: CASTKTGVNTEAFF. CDR3 nucleotide sequence: TGTGCCAGCACCAAAACGGGGGTGAACACTGAAGCTTTCTTT.

This clone occurred once. The chain has TRBV5-1 and TRBJ2-5, with D unresolved. Germline lookup yields CDR1 SGHRS and CDR2 YFSETQ. Trimming left V 0 bases short and J 2 bases short, with 11 bases between. There are 15 residues in the CDR3. The CDR3 bases are TGCGCCAGCAGCTTGGCCGAGCAGAGGCAAGAGACCCAGTACTTC. Its protein product is CASSLAEQRQETQYF. The complete variable domain, with remaining parts taken from reference TRBV5-1 and TRBJ2-5, reads KAGVTQTPRYLIKTRGQQVTLSCSPISGHRSVSWYQQTPGQGLQFLFEYFSETQRNKGNFPGRFSGRQFSNSRSEMNVSTLELGDSALYLCASSLAEQRQETQYFGPGTRLLVL.

This chain joins TRBV29-1 and TRBJ2-7, with 7 bases that match TRBD1. V was clipped by 6 bases and J by 5 bases; unmatched bases: 10. In germline, CDR1 is SQVTM, CDR2 ANQGSEA. This CDR3 comprises 13 residues. The CDR3 loop reads CSVRGQHFDEQYF. CDR3 DNA: TGCAGCGTCAGGGGACAGCACTTCGACGAGCAGTACTTC.

J is TRBJ2-5 and V is TRBV18; D might be TRBD1 (6 bases). Trimming removed 3 bases at V and 0 bases at J, with 14 bases between. Germline CDR1 and CDR2: KGHSH and LQKENI. The CDR3 is made up of 16 amino acids. The DNA of the CDR3 is TGTGCCAGCTCACCGACCACAGGGTACGACCAAGAGACCCAGTACTTC. It specifies CASSPTTGYDQETQYF. The full variable domain, with the rest looked up from reference TRBV18 and TRBJ2-5, is NAGVMQNPRHLVRRRGQEARLRCSPMKGHSHVYWYRQLPEEGLKFMVYLQKENIIDESGMPKERFSAEFPKEGPSILRIQQVVRGDSAAYFCASSPTTGYDQETQYFGPGTRLLVL.

V gene TRBV4-1 combines with J gene TRBJ2-3; possibly TRBD2 for D (5 bases). The CDR3 covers 16 residues. The V and J ends lost 1 base and 2 bases respectively, with 13 bases between them. Germline assignment: CDR1 MGHRA and CDR2 YSYEKL. The CDR3 DNA reads TGCGCCAGCAGCCAAGCTTCTCCGCGGGCCACAGATACGCAGTATTTT. Translated: CASSQASPRATDTQYF.

This sequence joins TRBV5-1 and TRBJ1-2; D perhaps matches TRBD1 (5 bases). V was cut by 4 bases and J by 0 bases, with 16 bases left in between. Germline V CDR1 and CDR2: SGHRS, YFSETQ. The CDR3 sequence is 16 residues long. Written as DNA, the CDR3 is TGCGCCAGCAGCCCAACAGGAGTGTCTTCTAACTATGGCTACACCTTC. This encodes CASSPTGVSSNYGYTF. The variable domain in full, completed from reference TRBV5-1 and TRBJ1-2, reads KAGVTQTPRYLIKTRGQQVTLSCSPISGHRSVSWYQQTPGQGLQFLFEYFSETQRNKGNFPGRFSGRQFSNSRSEMNVSTLELGDSALYLCASSPTGVSSNYGYTFGSGTRLTVV.

This clone is a singleton in its sample. The V call is TRBV7-2, the J call TRBJ1-4; tentative D call: TRBD1 (5 bases). This CDR3 contains 15 residues. The V end was cut by 1 base, the J end by 5 bases, with 11 bases between. CDR1 is SGHTA and CDR2 is FQGNSA in the germline V gene. CDR3 sequence: CASSLERQGNEKLFF. The CDR3 DNA reads as TGTGCCAGCAGCTTAGAGAGGCAGGGAAATGAAAAACTGTTTTTT.

V gene TRBV18 combines with J gene TRBJ1-2; 7 bases are a match to TRBD1. Germline V lookup: CDR1 KGHSH, CDR2 LQKENI. This CDR3 contains 15 residues. The J segment lost 6 bases and the V segment lost 2 bases, leaving 9 bases of the junction unmatched. CDR3 sequence: CASSPTPTGMDGYTF. In DNA, the CDR3 is TGTGCCAGCTCACCAACGCCGACAGGGATGGATGGCTACACCTTC.

This CDR3 reads CASSTPSLYEQYF. The CDR3 nucleotides are TGTGCCAGCAGCACTCCCTCGCTCTACGAGCAGTACTTC. This chain connects TRBV7-2 to TRBJ2-7; no definite D call. The germline V and J ends were trimmed by 5 bases and 3 bases, with 11 bases remaining between them. Germline V lookup: CDR1 SGHTA, CDR2 FQGNSA. The CDR3 has 13 amino acids.